The 20 T cell receptor beta chains below were found in one sample sequenced in a study of cytomegalovirus exposure and HLA in healthy donors. The study ran its PCR with 60 Vbeta and 13 Jbeta primers. Sequencing was performed with immunoSEQ multiplex PCR; in TCRdb, only in-frame clones are kept and a portion is missing. The table shows roughly 130,000 clones, with 81% occurring only once. The material sequenced was PBMCs. The receptor set was obtained from a man aged 18 to 29 in good health and CMV-seronegative.

The CDR3 sequence is CASKRPMNTEAFF. CDR3 DNA sequence: TGTGCCAGTAAGAGGCCTATGAACACTGAAGCTTTCTTT. This chain links TRBV19 with TRBJ1-1; D is unresolved. With 7 bases removed from V and 0 bases from J, the gap between germline ends came to 9 bases. The CDR3 covers 13 residues. CDR1 is LNHDA and CDR2 is SQIVND in the germline V gene (reference sequence).

The sample holds one count of this clone. V and J are TRBV9 and TRBJ2-7, with a possible D match to TRBD1 (6 bases). Trimming removed 0 bases at V and 4 bases at J, with 20 bases between. Germline values: CDR1 SGDLS, CDR2 YYNGEE. The length of the CDR3 is 17 residues. The CDR3 region is CASSVGPVGARIYEQYF. The CDR3 coding sequence is TGTGCCAGCAGCGTAGGACCCGTGGGGGCAAGGATTTACGAGCAGTACTTC.

The chain's CDR3 is CASSRSRDRVEQYF. CDR3 sequence (DNA): TGCGCCAGCAGCAGGTCCCGGGACAGGGTCGAGCAGTACTTC. The chain links TRBV5-1 to TRBJ2-7, with 9 bases aligning to TRBD1. CDR1 is SGHRS, CDR2 YFSETQ, per germline. Unmatched junction bases numbered 8, after V lost 4 bases and J lost 6 bases. This CDR3 region has 14 residues.

The chain combines TRBV4-3 with TRBJ1-1, with D uncertain. Germline CDR1 and CDR2: LGHNA and YSLEER. The CDR3 loop spans 15 amino acids. The V end lost 4 bases, the J end lost 0 bases, and 12 bases lay between the germline ends. This CDR3 is CASSRERALNTEAFF. Written as DNA, the CDR3 is TGCGCCAGCAGCCGGGAGAGGGCCCTGAACACTGAAGCTTTCTTT.

This chain joins TRBV30 and TRBJ2-7, with D possibly being TRBD2 (6 bases). The CDR3 runs 13 residues. V was pared by 2 bases and J by 4 bases, with 12 bases between. The germline V gene encodes CDR1 GTSNPN and CDR2 SVGIG (reference sequence). The CDR3 DNA reads TGTGCCTGGAGTCTCGGGGCGGGGTACGAGCAGTACTTC. This encodes CAWSLGAGYEQYF.

The chain has TRBV15 and TRBJ1-2; D is uncertain. CDR3 length equals 14 residues. Trimming left V 6 bases short and J 4 bases short, with 15 bases between. The germline V gene encodes CDR1 LNHNV and CDR2 YYDKDF (reference sequence). The chain's CDR3 is CATSLIRTAYGYTF. The CDR3, as DNA: TGTGCCACCAGTCTCATCAGGACTGCCTATGGCTACACCTTC.

The V and J genes are TRBV5-1 and TRBJ1-3; D is ambiguous. The V and J ends lost 0 bases and 3 bases respectively, with 4 bases between them. This CDR3 has 13 residues. Germline lookup yields CDR1 SGHRS and CDR2 YFSETQ. CDR3 in DNA: TGCGCCAGCAGCTTGGACATTGGAAACACCATATATTTT. Protein sequence: CASSLDIGNTIYF.

This chain uses TRBV6-5 with TRBJ2-5; no clear D. Trimming pared 6 bases from V and 8 bases from J, leaving 10 bases between. Germline loops: CDR1 MNHEY, CDR2 SVGAGI. CDR3 size: 11 residues. The CDR3 DNA reads as TGTGCCAGCAGAAACCTAGAAACCCAGTACTTC. Translated: CASRNLETQYF.

The chain is built from TRBV19 and TRBJ2-1; D might be TRBD2 (5 bases). The germline V gene has CDR1 LNHDA and CDR2 SQIVND (reference sequence). The CDR3 has 16 amino acids. Trimming took 5 bases from V and 7 from J, leaving 21 bases between them. The CDR3 DNA reads as TGTGCCAGTAGTGCCACCCGGGATAACTTAAGGAATGAGCAGTTCTTC. It yields the protein CASSATRDNLRNEQFF.

This clone was seen more than once but under ten times. The gene calls are TRBV5-1 and TRBJ2-7; tentatively, D is TRBD2 (6 bases). The CDR3 extends over 12 amino acids. The V gene lost 5 bases and the J gene lost 6 bases, with 12 bases spanning the gap. CDR1 is SGHRS and CDR2 is YFSETQ in the germline V gene. CDR3 DNA sequence: TGCGCCAGCAGAGGGCAGGGAGGCGAGCAGTACTTC. This sequence encodes CASRGQGGEQYF.

This clone was seen a handful of times. The gene calls are TRBV5-1 and TRBJ2-3; TRBD2 aligns across 11 bases. Germline CDR1 is SGHRS and CDR2 is YFSETQ. The CDR3 is made up of 16 amino acids. Trimming at V came to 4 bases and at J to 0 bases, leaving 4 bases not matched to a gene. CDR3 DNA: TGCGCCAGCAGCGAGAGACTAGCGGGGAGCACAGATACGCAGTATTTT. Its protein is CASSERLAGSTDTQYF.

The chain couples TRBV19 to TRBJ1-5, with a tentative D call TRBD1 (6 bases). The CDR3 length is 15 residues. Trimming stripped 7 bases from V and 6 bases from J, with 19 bases between. Germline V gene lookup returns CDR1 LNHDA and CDR2 SQIVND (reference sequence). The CDR3 here is CASTMGGLSGQPQHF. CDR3 coding DNA: TGTGCCAGTACAATGGGGGGGCTCAGCGGTCAGCCCCAGCATTTT.

This chain links TRBV5-6 with TRBJ1-2, with D unclear. CDR3 length: 13 residues. Germline V gives CDR1 SGHDT, CDR2 YYEEEE. The V gene lost 4 bases and the J gene lost 4 bases, with 11 bases spanning the gap. DNA of the CDR3: TGTGCCAGCAGCCCCCGGAGCATCTATGGCTACACCTTC. It codes for CASSPRSIYGYTF.

This clone has only a few counts. This rearrangement joins TRBV18 to TRBJ1-2; the match to TRBD1 covers 9 bases. The V gene end was trimmed by 0 bases and the J gene end by 8 bases; junction bases not matched to a gene: 7. CDR1 KGHSH and CDR2 LQKENI come from the germline V gene. CDR3 length equals 15 residues. CDR3 protein: CASSPPGTGRQGYTF. The CDR3 DNA sequence: TGTGCCAGCTCACCACCCGGGACAGGGAGGCAAGGCTACACCTTC.

The chain is built from TRBV11-1 and TRBJ1-2; TRBD1 is a possible D gene (5 bases). Between the trimmed V and J ends, which lost 0 bases and 3 bases, there was a span of 11 bases. CDR3 length: 15 amino acids. Germline assignment: CDR1 SGHAT and CDR2 FQDESV (reference sequence). The CDR3 coding sequence is TGTGCCAGCAGCTTAGCGGTCGGGGGTCACTATGGCTACACCTTC. This codes for CASSLAVGGHYGYTF.

This clone was counted between two and nine times. The chain is built from TRBV29-1 and TRBJ1-1; tentatively, D is TRBD1 (5 bases). Germline CDR1 is SQVTM and CDR2 is ANQGSEA. V was trimmed by 2 bases and J by 1 base, leaving 5 bases between them. This CDR3 is 12 amino acids long. In DNA form, the CDR3 reads TGCAGCGTTGAAACAGGGAACACTGAAGCTTTCTTT. This codes for CSVETGNTEAFF.

The V gene is TRBV6-1, the J gene TRBJ1-1; D is uncertain. Trimming took off 2 bases at V and 2 bases at J, with 18 bases between the two ends. The CDR3 has 17 residues. Germline CDR1 reads MNHNS; CDR2 reads SASEGT. The CDR3 nucleotides read TGTGCCAGCAGTGAACAGGCCAGCCTCTTGCAAAACACTGAAGCTTTCTTT. This gives the protein CASSEQASLLQNTEAFF.

This clone was observed once. The chain employs TRBV5-6 and TRBJ1-2; 7 bases are a match to TRBD1. Germline loops: CDR1 SGHDT, CDR2 YYEEEE. The CDR3 runs 13 residues. V was pared by 4 bases and J by 2 bases, with 2 bases of the junction left unmatched. The CDR3 DNA follows: TGTGCCAGCAGCCAACAGGGGAACTATGGCTACACCTTC. Protein sequence: CASSQQGNYGYTF.

This clone was recorded once. The gene calls are TRBV7-2 and TRBJ2-1; D not resolved. Per the germline V gene, CDR1 is SGHTA and CDR2 is FQGNSA. The CDR3 loop spans 17 amino acids. Trimming pared 0 bases from V and 0 bases from J, leaving 12 bases between. For the CDR3, the DNA is TGTGCCAGCAGCTTAGCCCCCCCCGCCGGCTCCTACAATGAGCAGTTCTTC. Residues: CASSLAPPAGSYNEQFF.

This chain uses TRBV5-4 with TRBJ2-1; 14 bases map to TRBD2. The CDR3 totals 17 residues. The V gene's germline CDR1 is SGHNT and CDR2 YYREEE (reference sequence). Germline trimming cut 0 bases from V and 6 bases from J; bases unmatched to any gene: 5. In nucleotides, the CDR3 is TGTGCCAGCAGCTTGGGGGGACTAGCGGGAGTAGGCAATGAGCAGTTCTTC. Translating gives CASSLGGLAGVGNEQFF.